One sample yielded the 28 T cell receptor beta chains listed below, sequenced in a study of blood T cell repertoires in COVID-19. Some clones are missing from TCRdb's copy, which holds only in-frame ones; the method was immunoSEQ multiplex PCR. Among over 300,000 clones listed, roughly 83% were seen once. What was sequenced was peripheral blood. The receptors were sampled from a woman aged 45-59 years with acute or convalescent COVID-19.

The V and J genes are TRBV6-5 and TRBJ2-3; 8 bases agree with TRBD1. Germline trimming cut 2 bases from V and 10 bases from J; bases unmatched to any gene: 8. The CDR3 runs 14 residues. Germline V gene data show CDR1 as MNHEY and CDR2 as SVGAGI. CDR3 coding DNA: TGTGCCAGCAGTTACGGGGACAGGTCGTGGGCGCAGTATTTT. Amino acid sequence: CASSYGDRSWAQYF.

The chain combines TRBV20-1 with TRBJ1-1; D may be TRBD1 (6 bases). The CDR3 has 15 residues. The germline V gene encodes CDR1 DFQATT and CDR2 SNEGSKA (reference sequence). Deletions cut 3 bases from V and 3 bases from J, with 17 bases between. CDR3 residues: CSASHQGRGHTEAFF. The CDR3 DNA is TGCAGTGCTAGTCATCAGGGGAGAGGGCACACTGAAGCTTTCTTT.

This clone was picked up one time. The genes are TRBV6-1 and TRBJ2-2; TRBD2 matches 8 bases. CDR3 length equals 15 residues. Germline V gene lookup returns CDR1 MNHNS and CDR2 SASEGT. V lost 7 bases and J lost 0; bases outside the gene matches: 4. The chain's CDR3 is CASTAGRANTGELFF. CDR3 in DNA: TGTGCCAGCACCGCCGGGAGGGCGAACACCGGGGAGCTGTTTTTT.

This clone was counted between two and nine times. The J gene is TRBJ2-7, the V gene TRBV20-1, with D possibly matching TRBD1 (6 bases). Germline-derived CDR1 and CDR2 are DFQATT and SNEGSKA (reference sequence). The CDR3 consists of 11 residues. Trimming removed 3 bases from V and 4 bases from J, with 7 bases in between. Here the CDR3 reads CSARGQYEQYF. In nucleotides, the CDR3 is TGCAGTGCTAGGGGACAATACGAGCAGTACTTC.

CDR3 sequence reads: CASAEYGQHSSYNEQFF. The CDR3 DNA reads TGTGCCAGCGCGGAATACGGACAGCACAGCTCCTACAATGAGCAGTTCTTC. V gene TRBV27 combines with J gene TRBJ2-1; maybe TRBD1 (6 bases). Deletions cut 8 bases from V and 0 bases from J, with 20 bases between. CDR3 length: 17 amino acids. Germline V gives CDR1 MNHEY, CDR2 SMNVEV (reference sequence).

This clone occurred once. V gene TRBV24-1 combines with J gene TRBJ2-5; D may be TRBD1 (6 bases). V lost 4 bases, J lost 5 bases, and 13 bases lay in between. CDR1 is KGHDR, CDR2 SFDVKD, per germline. CDR3 length: 14 amino acids. CDR3 residues: CATSEAGQFETQYF. The CDR3 DNA follows: TGTGCCACCAGTGAGGCTGGACAGTTTGAGACCCAGTACTTC.

The J gene is TRBJ2-3, the V gene TRBV29-1, with a tentative D call TRBD2 (6 bases). The CDR3 totals 13 residues. V was trimmed by 6 bases and J by 4 bases, leaving 14 bases between them. Germline CDR1 and CDR2: SQVTM and ANQGSEA. CDR3 sequence: CSVGTVRSDTQYF. The CDR3 DNA is TGCAGCGTGGGGACTGTCAGGTCAGATACGCAGTATTTT.

The V call is TRBV10-3, the J call TRBJ2-7; the match to TRBD2 covers 8 bases. The V gene end was trimmed by 0 bases and the J gene end by 2 bases; junction bases not matched to a gene: 9. Per the germline V gene, CDR1 is ENHRY and CDR2 is SYGVKD. The CDR3 is 17 amino acids. CDR3 sequence: CAISESRGGTRAYEQYF. The DNA of the CDR3 is TGTGCCATCAGTGAGTCGAGGGGCGGGACTAGGGCCTACGAGCAGTACTTC.

V and J are TRBV6-6 and TRBJ2-3; D is unresolved. The CDR3 extends over 11 amino acids. Deletions cut 6 bases from V and 5 bases from J, with 6 bases between. Germline V lookup: CDR1 MNHNY, CDR2 SVGAGI (reference sequence). Here the CDR3 reads CASRFQDTQYF. CDR3 nucleotides: TGTGCCAGCAGATTCCAAGATACGCAGTATTTT.

This chain connects TRBV7-3 to TRBJ2-7; maybe TRBD1 (6 bases). The germline V gene encodes CDR1 SGHTA and CDR2 FQGTGA. CDR3 length equals 13 residues. Deletions cut 6 bases from V and 6 bases from J, with 15 bases between. CDR3 nucleotides: TGTGCCAGCAGGAACCCCCAGGGGATCGAGCAGTACTTC. Protein: CASRNPQGIEQYF.

This clone came up once. The CDR3 region has the DNA TGTGCCAGCAGTTCATTGAAGGGAGGAGAGACCCAGTACTTC. It specifies CASSSLKGGETQYF. This chain connects TRBV6-5 to TRBJ2-5, with D perhaps matching TRBD2 (6 bases). Trimming shortened V by 4 bases and J by 4 bases, and 13 bases separated the two germline ends. Per germline, CDR1 MNHEY and CDR2 SVGAGI. The CDR3 spans 14 residues.

The chain combines TRBV15 with TRBJ2-7; perhaps TRBD1 as D (5 bases). This CDR3 contains 16 residues. CDR1 is LNHNV and CDR2 is YYDKDF in the germline V gene (reference sequence). Trimming removed 3 bases at V and 3 bases at J, with 18 bases between. The DNA of the CDR3 is TGTGCCACCAGCAGTGGCACCTCCAGGGCTGGCTACGAGCAGTACTTC. This codes for CATSSGTSRAGYEQYF. Full variable domain (outside the CDR3, taken from reference TRBV15 and TRBJ2-7): DAMVIQNPRYQVTQFGKPVTLSCSQTLNHNVMYWYQQKSSQAPKLLFHYYDKDFNNEADTPDNFQSRRPNTSFCFLDIRSPGLGDTAMYLCATSSGTSRAGYEQYFGPGTRLTVT.

The chain links TRBV6-5 to TRBJ1-5; no clear D. V gave up 0 bases and J gave up 2 bases, with 8 bases separating them. The CDR3 has 15 amino acids. Germline V lookup: CDR1 MNHEY, CDR2 SVGAGI. The CDR3 loop is CASSYSVRGNQPQHF. CDR3 coding DNA: TGTGCCAGCAGTTACTCAGTAAGAGGCAATCAGCCCCAGCATTTT.

The V call is TRBV19, the J call TRBJ2-1, with TRBD2 matching 10 bases. Germline V gives CDR1 LNHDA, CDR2 SQIVND (reference sequence). The length of the CDR3 is 12 residues. The CDR3 DNA reads TGTTCTAGCGGGAGAACCTACAATGAGCAGTTCTTC. Translating it yields CSSGRTYNEQFF.

The chain uses TRBV5-1 and TRBJ1-1, with 9 bases that match TRBD1. CDR3 size: 15 residues. Germline-derived CDR1 and CDR2 are SGHRS and YFSETQ. After removal of 4 bases from V and 1 base from J, the junction contained 5 bases not matched to a gene. The CDR3 loop reads CASSEQGAGNTEAFF. CDR3 nucleotides: TGCGCCAGCAGCGAACAGGGGGCCGGGAACACTGAAGCTTTCTTT.

V gene TRBV2 combines with J gene TRBJ2-1, with D maybe TRBD2 (6 bases). Germline V CDR1 and CDR2: SNHLY, FYNNEI. V was trimmed by 0 bases and J by 8 bases, leaving 14 bases between them. The CDR3 consists of 15 residues. CDR3 protein: CASSEAPFSGDEQFF. CDR3 coding DNA: TGTGCCAGCAGTGAAGCCCCCTTCTCGGGGGATGAGCAGTTCTTC.

The rearrangement joins TRBV30 to TRBJ2-7, with 7 bases matching TRBD2. CDR1 and CDR2 (germline): GTSNPN, SVGIG (reference sequence). CDR3 size: 19 residues. Trimming took 0 bases from V and 0 from J; bases not matched to a gene: 17. The CDR3 loop is CAWSVTWYGTSASSYEQYF. The CDR3 DNA is TGTGCCTGGAGTGTAACGTGGTATGGTACTAGCGCAAGCTCCTACGAGCAGTACTTC.

The sample holds a few counts of this clone. The V gene is TRBV11-2, the J gene TRBJ1-5, with no clear D. The V end was cut by 3 bases, the J end by 5 bases, with 8 bases between. Germline V gene lookup returns CDR1 SGHAT and CDR2 FQNNGV. This CDR3 spans 13 amino acids. Written as DNA, the CDR3 is TGTGCCAGCAGCTTGACGAGGGATCAGCCCCAGCATTTT. It translates to CASSLTRDQPQHF.

The CDR3 is CASSLLGQGKSYTF. CDR3 sequence (DNA): TGCGCCAGCAGCTTGCTCGGTCAGGGAAAAAGCTACACCTTC. This rearrangement joins TRBV5-1 to TRBJ1-2; D is perhaps TRBD1 (5 bases). V was pared by 1 base and J by 9 bases, with 16 bases between. CDR1 is SGHRS, CDR2 YFSETQ, per germline. This CDR3 is built from 14 residues. The entire variable domain, with the rest obtained from reference TRBV5-1 and TRBJ1-2, is as follows: KAGVTQTPRYLIKTRGQQVTLSCSPISGHRSVSWYQQTPGQGLQFLFEYFSETQRNKGNFPGRFSGRQFSNSRSEMNVSTLELGDSALYLCASSLLGQGKSYTFGSGTRLTVV.

This chain joins TRBV28 and TRBJ1-6; 9 bases line up with TRBD1. The CDR3 contains 13 residues. Unmatched junction bases numbered 5, after V lost 9 bases and J lost 8 bases. CDR1 is MDHEN and CDR2 is SYDVKM in the germline V gene. The CDR3 DNA follows: TGTGCCAGTCACCGGGACAGGGATTCACCCCTCCACTTT. This sequence encodes CASHRDRDSPLHF.

J is TRBJ2-7 and V is TRBV24-1; D is perhaps TRBD1 (5 bases). CDR3 length equals 13 residues. Germline V gene data show CDR1 as KGHDR and CDR2 as SFDVKD. The ends were cut back, 4 bases at V and 1 base at J, with 7 bases in the middle. In DNA form, the CDR3 reads TGTGCCACCAGTGAACCAGGGTCCTACGAGCAGTACTTC. It specifies CATSEPGSYEQYF.

The chain is built from TRBV27 and TRBJ2-7; 12 bases line up with TRBD2. CDR3 length: 15 residues. Germline CDR1 reads MNHEY; CDR2 reads SMNVEV (reference sequence). V lost 8 bases and J lost 3; bases outside the gene matches: 8. CDR3 nucleotide sequence: TGTGCCAGCTCTGTACGGACTAGCGGGGTCTACGAGCAGTACTTC. Protein: CASSVRTSGVYEQYF.

CDR3 in amino acids: CASSPNPPGLAGITYEQYF. The CDR3 coding sequence is TGTGCCAGTAGTCCAAACCCCCCGGGACTAGCGGGAATAACCTACGAGCAGTACTTC. The chain is built from TRBV19 and TRBJ2-7; 13 bases line up with TRBD2. CDR3 length: 19 residues. Unmatched junction bases numbered 15, after V lost 5 bases and J lost 2 bases. Germline V gives CDR1 LNHDA, CDR2 SQIVND (reference sequence).

The genes are TRBV5-1 and TRBJ1-2; TRBD1 matches at 9 bases. The junction had 5 bases not matched to a gene; V was cut back by 4 bases and J by 4 bases. Germline V gene data show CDR1 as SGHRS and CDR2 as YFSETQ. CDR3 length equals 14 residues. This CDR3 is CASSIMGQGYGYTF. DNA of the CDR3: TGCGCCAGCAGCATTATGGGACAGGGCTATGGCTACACCTTC.

Comments on this clone: The same CDR3 is also encoded by other DNA sequences in this sample. V is TRBV29-1 and J is TRBJ2-1, with D possibly matching TRBD2 (6 bases). CDR3 length: 14 residues. Trimming took off 7 bases at V and 8 bases at J, with 21 bases between the two ends. The germline gives CDR1 SQVTM, CDR2 ANQGSEA. The CDR3 bases are TGCAGCGGGAGGCTAATTTCAACGGGGGATGAGCAGTTCTTC. Translating it yields CSGRLISTGDEQFF.

This chain uses TRBV27 with TRBJ2-5; maybe TRBD2 (7 bases). Looked up from germline, CDR1 is MNHEY and CDR2 is SMNVEV (reference sequence). This CDR3 comprises 13 residues. Trimming stripped 7 bases from V and 7 bases from J, with 16 bases between. The DNA for the CDR3 is TGTGCCAGCACAGCTCTGAGGGGGGGGACCCAGTACTTC. Its protein product is CASTALRGGTQYF.

This clone was seen a few times. This chain connects TRBV28 to TRBJ1-5; the match to TRBD1 covers 8 bases. The CDR3 extends over 15 amino acids. After removal of 6 bases from V and 3 bases from J, the junction contained 7 bases not matched to a gene. From germline, CDR1 is MDHEN and CDR2 SYDVKM. This CDR3 reads CASRAGGPDNQPQHF. The CDR3 bases are TGTGCCAGCAGAGCAGGGGGCCCTGACAATCAGCCCCAGCATTTT.

The chain employs TRBV6-5 and TRBJ1-1; tentatively, D is TRBD1 (6 bases). This CDR3 spans 14 amino acids. The germline V and J ends were trimmed by 3 bases and 7 bases, with 15 bases remaining between them. Germline V CDR1 and CDR2: MNHEY, SVGAGI. CDR3 bases: TGTGCCAGCAGTTATTCCGGACAGCGCGTTGAAGCTTTCTTT. This codes for CASSYSGQRVEAFF.